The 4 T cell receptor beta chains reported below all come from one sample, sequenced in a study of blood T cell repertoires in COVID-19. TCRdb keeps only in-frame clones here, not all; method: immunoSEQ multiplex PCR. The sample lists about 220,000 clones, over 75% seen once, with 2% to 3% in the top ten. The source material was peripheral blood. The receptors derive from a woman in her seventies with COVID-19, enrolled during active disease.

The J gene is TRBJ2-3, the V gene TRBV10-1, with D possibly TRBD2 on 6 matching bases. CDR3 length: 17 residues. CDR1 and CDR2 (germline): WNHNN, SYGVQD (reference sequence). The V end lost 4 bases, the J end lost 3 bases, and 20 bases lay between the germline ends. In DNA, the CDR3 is TGCGCCAGCAGTGCTTTCGGAGGGAATGGAGGAACAGATACGCAGTATTTT. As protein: CASSAFGGNGGTDTQYF.

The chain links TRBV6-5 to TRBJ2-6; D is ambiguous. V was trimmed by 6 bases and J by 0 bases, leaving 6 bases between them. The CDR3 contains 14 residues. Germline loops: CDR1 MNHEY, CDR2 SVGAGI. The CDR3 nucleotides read TGTGCCAGCAGCACAGTCTCTGGGGCCAACGTCCTGACTTTC. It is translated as CASSTVSGANVLTF.

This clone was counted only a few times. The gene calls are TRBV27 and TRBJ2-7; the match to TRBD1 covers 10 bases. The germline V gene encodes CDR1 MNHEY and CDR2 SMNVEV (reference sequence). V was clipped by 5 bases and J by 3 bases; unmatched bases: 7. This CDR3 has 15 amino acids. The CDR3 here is CASSLGQGKFYEQYF. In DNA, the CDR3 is TGTGCCAGCAGTCTGGGACAGGGGAAATTCTACGAGCAGTACTTC.

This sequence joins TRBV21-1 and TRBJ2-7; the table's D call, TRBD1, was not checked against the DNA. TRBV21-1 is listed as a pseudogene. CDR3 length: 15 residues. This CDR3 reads CASSNSRTGVGEQYF. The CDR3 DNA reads TGTGCCAGCAGCAATTCCCGGACAGGGGTAGGCGAGCAGTACTTC.